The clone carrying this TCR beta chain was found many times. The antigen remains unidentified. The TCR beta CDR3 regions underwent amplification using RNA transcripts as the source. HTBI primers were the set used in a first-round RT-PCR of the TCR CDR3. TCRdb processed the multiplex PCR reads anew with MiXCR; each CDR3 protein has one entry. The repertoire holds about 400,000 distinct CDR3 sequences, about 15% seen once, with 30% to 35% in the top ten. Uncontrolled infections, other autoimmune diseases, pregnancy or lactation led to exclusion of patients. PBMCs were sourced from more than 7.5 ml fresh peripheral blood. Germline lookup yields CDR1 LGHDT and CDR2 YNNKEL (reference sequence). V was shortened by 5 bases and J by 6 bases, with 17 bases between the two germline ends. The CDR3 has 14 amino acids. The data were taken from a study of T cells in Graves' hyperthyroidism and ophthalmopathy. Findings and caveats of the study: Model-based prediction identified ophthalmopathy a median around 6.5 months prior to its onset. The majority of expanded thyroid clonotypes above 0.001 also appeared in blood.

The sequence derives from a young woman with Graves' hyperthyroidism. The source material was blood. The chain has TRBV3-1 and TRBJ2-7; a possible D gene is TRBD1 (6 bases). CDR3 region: CASSSQTGSGEQYF. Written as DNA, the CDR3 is TGTGCCAGCAGCTCGCAGACAGGCTCGGGCGAGCAGTACTTC.